What follows are 25 T cell receptor beta chains derived from one specimen sequenced in a study of blood T cell repertoires in COVID-19. Clones were sequenced by immunoSEQ multiplex PCR, and TCRdb holds only the in-frame ones, with some missing. This sample has tens of thousands of clones; 88% occur once, and the top ten carry 43%. Sequencing was done on a sample of peripheral blood. The receptors shown here come from a woman between 55 and 75 years old with COVID-19, enrolled during active disease.

This chain connects TRBV27 to TRBJ1-2; 8 bases match TRBD1. The V segment lost 4 bases and the J segment 5 bases; nucleotides outside the gene matches: 9. The CDR3 loop spans 15 amino acids. Germline lookup yields CDR1 MNHEY and CDR2 SMNVEV (reference sequence). The chain's CDR3 is CASSWTGPWGYGYTF. The CDR3 coding sequence is TGTGCCAGCAGTTGGACAGGGCCTTGGGGGTATGGCTACACCTTC.

CDR3 in amino acids: CASSPWMGRANTGELFF. The CDR3 nucleotides are TGTGCCAGCTCACCCTGGATGGGGCGCGCGAACACCGGGGAGCTGTTTTTT. The gene calls are TRBV18 and TRBJ2-2; possible D gene TRBD1, 5 bases. The CDR3 covers 17 residues. In germline, CDR1 is KGHSH, CDR2 LQKENI. Trimming took 3 bases from V and 0 from J, leaving 14 bases between them. Using reference TRBV18 and TRBJ2-2 for the parts outside the CDR3, the full variable domain is NAGVMQNPRHLVRRRGQEARLRCSPMKGHSHVYWYRQLPEEGLKFMVYLQKENIIDESGMPKERFSAEFPKEGPSILRIQQVVRGDSAAYFCASSPWMGRANTGELFFGEGSRLTVL.

V usage is TRBV30 and J usage is TRBJ1-2, with D possibly matching TRBD1 (6 bases). V gave up 1 base and J gave up 3 bases, with 15 bases separating them. This CDR3 is built from 15 residues. The germline gives CDR1 GTSNPN, CDR2 SVGIG (reference sequence). The CDR3 region is CAWSASLQGHYGYTF. CDR3 nucleotides: TGTGCCTGGAGTGCCTCTCTACAGGGTCACTATGGCTACACCTTC.

The CDR3, as DNA: TGTGCCAGCAGCTTAGAACTAGCCCCCAATGAGCAGTTCTTC. This encodes CASSLELAPNEQFF. V usage is TRBV7-2 and J usage is TRBJ2-1; TRBD2 might be the D (6 bases). This CDR3 has 14 residues. V was clipped by 1 base and J by 6 bases, with 10 bases between them. CDR1 is SGHTA, CDR2 FQGNSA, per germline. The full variable domain, rest sourced from reference TRBV7-2 and TRBJ2-1, is GAGVSQSPSNKVTEKGKDVELRCDPISGHTALYWYRQSLGQGLEFLIYFQGNSAPDKSGLPSDRFSAERTGGSVSTLTIQRTQQEDSAVYLCASSLELAPNEQFFGPGTRLTVL.

This clone was seen a few times. The gene calls are TRBV24-1 and TRBJ1-4; 7 bases are a match to TRBD1. The V gene's germline CDR1 is KGHDR and CDR2 SFDVKD. After removal of 7 bases from V and 4 bases from J, the junction contained 11 bases not matched to a gene. The CDR3 contains 16 residues. CDR3 nucleotide sequence: TGTGCCACCAGACCCCAAATACAGGGGTATAATGAAAAACTGTTTTTT. This sequence encodes CATRPQIQGYNEKLFF.

The chain combines TRBV6-6 with TRBJ1-5; D is unclear. The CDR3 has 14 amino acids. Per the germline V gene, CDR1 is MNHNY and CDR2 is SVGAGI (reference sequence). Trimming removed 1 base from V and 1 base from J, with 5 bases in between. CDR3 DNA: TGTGCCAGCAGTTACTTGAGAAGCAATCAGCCCCAGCATTTT. This gives the protein CASSYLRSNQPQHF.

This clone has just one count. This rearrangement joins TRBV3-1 (or the pseudogene TRBV3-2) to TRBJ2-7, with TRBD1 matching over 7 bases. Unmatched junction bases numbered 3, after V lost 4 bases and J lost 0 bases. Germline CDR1 is LGHDT and CDR2 is YNNKEL (reference sequence). CDR3 length: 14 residues. CDR3 sequence reads: CASSPRQGSYEQYF. The CDR3 nucleotides read TGTGCCAGCAGCCCCCGACAGGGCTCCTACGAGCAGTACTTC.

The V and J genes are TRBV12-3 or TRBV12-4 and TRBJ2-1, with 9 bases aligning to TRBD1. Germline trimming cut 6 bases from V and 8 bases from J; bases unmatched to any gene: 5. The CDR3 length is 13 residues. The CDR3 sequence: CASRKQGADEQFF. The CDR3 nucleotides are TGTGCCAGCAGAAAACAGGGGGCAGATGAGCAGTTCTTC.

The V gene is TRBV2, the J gene TRBJ1-2; 7 positions agree with TRBD1. Looked up from germline, CDR1 is SNHLY and CDR2 is FYNNEI. Germline trimming cut 10 bases from V and 1 base from J; bases unmatched to any gene: 6. The CDR3 is 13 residues long. The CDR3 sequence is CAIRGQLNYGYTF. The CDR3, as DNA: TGTGCCATTAGGGGACAGCTTAACTATGGCTACACCTTC.

This chain uses TRBV11-3 with TRBJ2-5; TRBD1 matches at 10 bases. CDR3 length: 15 residues. Germline V gene lookup returns CDR1 SGHNT and CDR2 YENEEA. V trimming: 1 base; J trimming: 3 bases; junction bases outside the gene matches: 2. The DNA of the CDR3 is TGTGCCAGCAGCTTAGGGACAGGGGGAGAAGAGACCCAGTACTTC. Translated, it gives CASSLGTGGEETQYF.

V gene TRBV7-9 combines with J gene TRBJ1-3; no firm D call. CDR3 size: 12 residues. The ends were cut back, 5 bases at V and 7 bases at J, with 9 bases in the middle. CDR1 SEHNR and CDR2 FQNEAQ come from the germline V gene (reference sequence). The CDR3 nucleotides read TGTGCCAGCAGCCCCGCGGATAACACCATATATTTT. Amino acid sequence: CASSPADNTIYF.

The rearrangement links TRBV7-2 to TRBJ1-1, with D unresolved. Trimming stripped 2 bases from V and 1 base from J, with 8 bases between. The germline V gene encodes CDR1 SGHTA and CDR2 FQGNSA. This CDR3 comprises 14 residues. The CDR3 reads CASSLRRQNTEAFF. CDR3 nucleotide sequence: TGTGCCAGCAGCTTAAGAAGACAGAACACTGAAGCTTTCTTT.

This chain links TRBV27 with TRBJ2-7; 11 bases line up with TRBD2. This CDR3 has 19 amino acids. The ends lost 5 bases at V and 2 bases at J; junction bases unmatched: 17. Germline V lookup: CDR1 MNHEY, CDR2 SMNVEV (reference sequence). The CDR3 sequence: CASSLRWLAGGTQTYEQYF. The CDR3 bases are TGTGCCAGCAGTCTAAGGTGGCTAGCGGGAGGAACCCAAACCTACGAGCAGTACTTC.

This chain uses TRBV28 with TRBJ1-2, with D perhaps matching TRBD1 (6 bases). The germline V gene has CDR1 MDHEN and CDR2 SYDVKM. This CDR3 has 15 amino acids. Trimming shortened V by 7 bases and J by 8 bases, and 23 bases separated the two germline ends. CDR3 sequence (DNA): TGTGCCAGCAAACCTCTGCCAGGCAGGGGCTACGGCTACACCTTC. This sequence encodes CASKPLPGRGYGYTF.

The rearrangement uses TRBV6-5 and TRBJ1-5; 7 nucleotides agree with TRBD1. Trimming cost V 5 bases and J 7 bases; bases outside gene matches: 8. There are 14 residues in the CDR3. Germline loops: CDR1 MNHEY, CDR2 SVGAGI. The CDR3, as DNA: TGTGCCAGCAGTCCCGACAGGGTAGGACAGCCCCAGCATTTT. Amino acids: CASSPDRVGQPQHF.

The chain joins TRBV27 to TRBJ2-1; 9 nucleotides line up with TRBD1. The germline CDR1 and CDR2 sequences are MNHEY and SMNVEV (reference sequence). This CDR3 comprises 14 residues. Germline trimming cut 3 bases from V and 4 bases from J; bases unmatched to any gene: 1. The CDR3 DNA is TGTGCCAGCAGTTTCGGGACAGGGTACAATGAGCAGTTCTTC. Its protein product is CASSFGTGYNEQFF.

CDR3 amino acids: CASSYNYGGSSGNTIYF. In nucleotides, the CDR3 is TGTGCCAGCAGCTATAATTACGGCGGGAGCTCTGGAAACACCATATATTTT. The V and J genes are TRBV11-3 and TRBJ1-3; D call uncertain. CDR3 length equals 17 residues. Trimming took off 4 bases at V and 0 bases at J, with 16 bases between the two ends. Germline V gene data show CDR1 as SGHNT and CDR2 as YENEEA.

V is TRBV19 and J is TRBJ1-2; 7 nucleotides align to TRBD1. CDR3 length: 15 residues. Germline CDR1 reads LNHDA; CDR2 reads SQIVND (reference sequence). The V and J ends lost 8 bases and 4 bases, in that order; junction bases with no gene match: 13. CDR3 sequence (DNA): TGTGCCAGTTCGAAGCGGTATGGGGACAGCTATGGCTACACCTTC. The encoded protein is CASSKRYGDSYGYTF.

The chain combines TRBV29-1 with TRBJ1-1; TRBD1 is a possible D gene (5 bases). Between the trimmed V and J ends, which lost 7 bases and 0 bases, there was a span of 9 bases. The CDR3 covers 12 residues. Germline CDR1 SQVTM, CDR2 ANQGSEA. The CDR3 DNA reads as TGCAGCGGAACAGGCTTGAACACTGAAGCTTTCTTT. Its translation: CSGTGLNTEAFF.

The chain uses TRBV19 and TRBJ1-3; D is undetermined. The CDR3 runs 17 residues. Per the germline V gene, CDR1 is LNHDA and CDR2 is SQIVND (reference sequence). Trimming cost V 2 bases and J 1 base, with 15 bases left between them. CDR3: CASSIIKPRGSGNTIYF. CDR3 coding DNA: TGTGCCAGTAGTATAATAAAGCCTCGGGGATCTGGAAACACCATATATTTT. The full variable domain, with the rest looked up from reference TRBV19 and TRBJ1-3, is DGGITQSPKYLFRKEGQNVTLSCEQNLNHDAMYWYRQDPGQGLRLIYYSQIVNDFQKGDIAEGYSVSREKKESFPLTVTSAQKNPTAFYLCASSIIKPRGSGNTIYFGEGSWLTVV.

The CDR3 is CASSQDTSYEQYF. CDR3 DNA: TGTGCCAGCAGTCAAGACACATCCTACGAGCAGTACTTC. The chain joins TRBV12-3 or TRBV12-4 to TRBJ2-7, with D unclear. CDR3 length equals 13 residues. Trimming removed 5 bases from V and 1 base from J, with 9 bases in between.

This chain joins TRBV29-1 and TRBJ2-1, with a tentative D call TRBD1 (6 bases). The CDR3 is 12 residues long. The germline gives CDR1 SQVTM, CDR2 ANQGSEA. The germline V and J ends were trimmed by 6 bases and 9 bases, with 15 bases remaining between them. CDR3 nucleotide sequence: TGCAGCGTCCCGCAGGGGACGGGTGAGCAGTTCTTC. Translated: CSVPQGTGEQFF.

CDR3 sequence (DNA): TGTGCCAGCAGCGTAGGTAGACAGGGAAACACCGGGGAGCTGTTTTTT. Translating it yields CASSVGRQGNTGELFF. The rearrangement links TRBV9 to TRBJ2-2; TRBD1 agrees at 7 bases. With V trimmed by 0 bases and J by 2 bases, 4 bases remained unmatched. Germline V lookup: CDR1 SGDLS, CDR2 YYNGEE. There are 16 residues in the CDR3.

The J gene is TRBJ1-6, the V gene TRBV3-1 (or the pseudogene TRBV3-2); no firm D call. The CDR3 covers 14 residues. V lost 1 base and J lost 6, with 7 bases in between. CDR1 is LGHDT, CDR2 YNNKEL, per germline (reference sequence). This CDR3 reads CASSQGQINSPLHF. The CDR3 DNA reads TGTGCCAGCAGCCAAGGGCAGATTAATTCACCCCTCCACTTT.

The V call is TRBV4-3, the J call TRBJ2-2; the D gene is possibly TRBD1 (5 bases). There are 15 residues in the CDR3. Trimming pared 0 bases from V and 3 bases from J, leaving 8 bases between. Germline assignment: CDR1 LGHNA and CDR2 YSLEER. The CDR3 spells CASSQDQGYTGELFF. In DNA, the CDR3 is TGCGCCAGCAGCCAAGACCAGGGATACACCGGGGAGCTGTTTTTT.